This paragraph covers one T cell receptor (beta chain) sequence. Its antigen is unidentified. The read falls 3 residues short of the CDR3 end, and the missing part is taken from the germline J gene. These data come from a study of Tregs in tolerant kidney transplant recipients. General observations from the study: For some patients, primers changed over time, blocking nucleotide-level comparison.

From germline, CDR1 is MNHEY and CDR2 SVGEGT. Trimming removed 7 bases from V and 2 bases from J, with 9 bases in between. This CDR3 region has 12 residues. The data were produced by immunoSEQ multiplex PCR, yet TCRdb's version contains in-frame clones alone and is incomplete. The sample table includes about 23,000 clones. Recipients received nonmyeloablative bone marrow transplants from related graft donors, with transient mixed chimerism. The TCR originated in a human patient who received a combined kidney and bone marrow transplant. Some T cells may be the graft donor's. The genes are TRBV6-2 or TRBV6-3 and TRBJ2-7; D unclear. Sequences were derived from CD4+ T cells from blood (PBMCs), sampled 6 months after the transplant. Incomplete CDR3 DNA: TGTGCCAGCACCCGGTCACCCTACGAG. Translated, it gives CASTRSPYE. The full-length CDR3 reads as CASTRSPYEQYF.